The T cell receptor beta chain described here comes from a study of blood T cell repertoires in COVID-19. Some clones are missing from TCRdb's copy, which holds only in-frame ones; the method was immunoSEQ multiplex PCR. The sample lists around 200,000 clones; around four fifths were seen once. CDR1 and CDR2 (germline): SGHTA, FQGTGA. J was trimmed by 5 bases and V by 6 bases; bases with no gene match: 3. CDR3 length equals 12 residues. A few counts support this clone. The receptor comes from a man aged 50 or older with active or convalescent COVID-19. The chain employs TRBV7-3 and TRBJ1-1; 7 positions agree with TRBD1. Material for sequencing was peripheral blood. The CDR3 loop is CASRTQGTEAFF. CDR3 DNA sequence: TGTGCCAGCAGGACACAGGGGACTGAAGCTTTCTTT.